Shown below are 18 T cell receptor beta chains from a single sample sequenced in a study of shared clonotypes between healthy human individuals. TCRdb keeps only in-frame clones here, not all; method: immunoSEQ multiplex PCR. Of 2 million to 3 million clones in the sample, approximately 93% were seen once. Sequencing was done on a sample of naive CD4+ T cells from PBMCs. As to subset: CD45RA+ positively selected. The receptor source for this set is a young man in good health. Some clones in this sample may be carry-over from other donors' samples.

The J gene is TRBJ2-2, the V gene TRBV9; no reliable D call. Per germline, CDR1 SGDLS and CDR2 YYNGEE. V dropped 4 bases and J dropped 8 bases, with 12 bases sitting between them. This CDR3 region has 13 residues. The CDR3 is CASSIAPGGELFF. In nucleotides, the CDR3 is TGTGCCAGCAGCATTGCCCCGGGTGGGGAGCTGTTTTTT. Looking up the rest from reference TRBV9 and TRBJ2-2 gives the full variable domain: DSGVTQTPKHLITATGQRVTLRCSPRSGDLSVYWYQQSLDQGLQFLIQYYNGEERAKGNILERFSAQQFPDLHSELNLSSLELGDSALYFCASSIAPGGELFFGEGSRLTVL.

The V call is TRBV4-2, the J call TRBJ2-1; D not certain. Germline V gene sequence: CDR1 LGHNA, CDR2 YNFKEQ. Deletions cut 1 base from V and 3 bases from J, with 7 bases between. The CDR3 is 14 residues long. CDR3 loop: CASSQALVYNEQFF. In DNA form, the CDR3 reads TGTGCCAGCAGCCAAGCCCTAGTCTACAATGAGCAGTTCTTC.

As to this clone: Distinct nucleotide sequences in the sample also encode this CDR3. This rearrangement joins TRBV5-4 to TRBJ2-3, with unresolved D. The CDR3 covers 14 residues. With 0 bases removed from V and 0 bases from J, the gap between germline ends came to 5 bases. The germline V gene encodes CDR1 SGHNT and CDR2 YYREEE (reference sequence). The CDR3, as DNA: TGTGCCAGCAGCTTGGGTGGTAGCACAGATACGCAGTATTTT. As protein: CASSLGGSTDTQYF.

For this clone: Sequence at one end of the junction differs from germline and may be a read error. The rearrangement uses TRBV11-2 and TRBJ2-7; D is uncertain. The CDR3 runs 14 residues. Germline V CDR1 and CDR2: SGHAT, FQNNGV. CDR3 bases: TGTGCCAGCAGCGATCGGGTCTACTCCTCCGAGCAGTACTTC. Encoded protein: CASSDRVYSSEQYF.

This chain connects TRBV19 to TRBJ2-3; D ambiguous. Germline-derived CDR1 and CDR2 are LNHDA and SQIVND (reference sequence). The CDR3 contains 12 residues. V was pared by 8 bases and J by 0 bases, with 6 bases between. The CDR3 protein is CASAVSTDTQYF. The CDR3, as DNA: TGTGCCAGTGCGGTTAGCACAGATACGCAGTATTTT.

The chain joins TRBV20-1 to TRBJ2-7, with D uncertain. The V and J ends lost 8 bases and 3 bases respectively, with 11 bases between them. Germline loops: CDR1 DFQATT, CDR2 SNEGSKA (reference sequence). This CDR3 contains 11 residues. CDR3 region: CSTIRNYEQYF. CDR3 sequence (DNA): TGCAGTACAATCCGGAACTACGAGCAGTACTTC.

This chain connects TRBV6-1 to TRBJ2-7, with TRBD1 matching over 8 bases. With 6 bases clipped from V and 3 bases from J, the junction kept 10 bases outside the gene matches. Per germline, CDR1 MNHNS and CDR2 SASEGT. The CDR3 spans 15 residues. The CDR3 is CASSEGQAIYYEQYF. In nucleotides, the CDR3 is TGTGCCAGCAGCGAGGGACAGGCAATCTACTACGAGCAGTACTTC.

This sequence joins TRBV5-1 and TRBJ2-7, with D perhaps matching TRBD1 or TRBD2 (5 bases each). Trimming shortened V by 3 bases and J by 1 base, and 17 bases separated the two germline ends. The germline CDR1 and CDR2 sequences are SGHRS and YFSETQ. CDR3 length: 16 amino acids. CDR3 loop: CASSWTGAGGSYEQYF. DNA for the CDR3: TGCGCCAGCAGCTGGACCGGGGCAGGTGGGTCCTACGAGCAGTACTTC.

The CDR3 loop is CSAIFLKEQYF. The CDR3 nucleotides read TGCAGTGCTATTTTTTTAAAAGAGCAGTACTTC. V usage is TRBV20-1 and J usage is TRBJ2-7; D gene ambiguous. The CDR3 has 11 residues. Germline V gives CDR1 DFQATT, CDR2 SNEGSKA (reference sequence). The V end lost 4 bases, the J end lost 7 bases, and 11 bases lay between the germline ends.

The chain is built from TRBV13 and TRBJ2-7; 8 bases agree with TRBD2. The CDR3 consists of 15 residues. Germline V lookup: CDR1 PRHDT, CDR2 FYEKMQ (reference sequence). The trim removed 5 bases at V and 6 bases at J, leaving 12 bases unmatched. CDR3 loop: CASSPHRAGGGEQYF. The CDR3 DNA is TGTGCCAGCAGCCCACACCGGGCGGGGGGAGGCGAGCAGTACTTC.

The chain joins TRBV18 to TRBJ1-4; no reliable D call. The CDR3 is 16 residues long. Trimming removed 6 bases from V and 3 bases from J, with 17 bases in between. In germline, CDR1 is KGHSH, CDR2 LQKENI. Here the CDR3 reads CASSPANPAANEKLFF. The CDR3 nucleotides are TGTGCCAGCTCCCCAGCTAACCCAGCGGCTAATGAAAAACTGTTTTTT.

CDR3 loop: CASSLDAGNTIYF. CDR3 bases: TGTGCCAGCAGTCTCGATGCGGGAAACACCATATATTTT. The J gene is TRBJ1-3, the V gene TRBV7-9; D ambiguous. Trimming shortened V by 6 bases and J by 4 bases, and 10 bases separated the two germline ends. CDR3 length: 13 residues. The germline V gene has CDR1 SEHNR and CDR2 FQNEAQ (reference sequence).

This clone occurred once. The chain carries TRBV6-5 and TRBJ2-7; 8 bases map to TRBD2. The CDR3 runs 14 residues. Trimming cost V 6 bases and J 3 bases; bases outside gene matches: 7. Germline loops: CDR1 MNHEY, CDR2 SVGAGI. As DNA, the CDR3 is TGTGCCAGCAGAGGGACTAGTAAAGTCTACGAGCAGTACTTC. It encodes CASRGTSKVYEQYF.

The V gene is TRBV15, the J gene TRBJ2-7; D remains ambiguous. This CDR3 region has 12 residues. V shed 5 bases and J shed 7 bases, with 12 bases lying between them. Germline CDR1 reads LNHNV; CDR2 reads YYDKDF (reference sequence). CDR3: CATSGDRIEQYF. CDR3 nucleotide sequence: TGTGCCACCAGCGGGGATCGAATAGAGCAGTACTTC.

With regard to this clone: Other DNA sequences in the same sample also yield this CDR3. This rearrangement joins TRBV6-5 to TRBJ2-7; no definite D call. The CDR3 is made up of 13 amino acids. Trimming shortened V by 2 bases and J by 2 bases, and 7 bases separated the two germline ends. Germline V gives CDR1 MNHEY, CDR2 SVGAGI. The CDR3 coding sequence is TGTGCCAGCAGTTACGGACCGACCTACGAGCAGTACTTC. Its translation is CASSYGPTYEQYF.

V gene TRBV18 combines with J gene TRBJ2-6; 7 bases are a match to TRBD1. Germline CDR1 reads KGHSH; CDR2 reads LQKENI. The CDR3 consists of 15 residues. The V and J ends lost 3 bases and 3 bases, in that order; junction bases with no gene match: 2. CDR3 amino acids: CASSPGTDGANVLTF. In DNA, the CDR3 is TGTGCCAGCTCACCTGGGACAGATGGGGCCAACGTCCTGACTTTC.

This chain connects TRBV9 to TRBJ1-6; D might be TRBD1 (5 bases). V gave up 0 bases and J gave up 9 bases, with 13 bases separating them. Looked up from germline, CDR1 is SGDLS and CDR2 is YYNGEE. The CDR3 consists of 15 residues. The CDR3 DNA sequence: TGTGCCAGCAGCGTAGGTGGGGCGCCGGGTTCACCCCTCCACTTT. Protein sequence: CASSVGGAPGSPLHF.

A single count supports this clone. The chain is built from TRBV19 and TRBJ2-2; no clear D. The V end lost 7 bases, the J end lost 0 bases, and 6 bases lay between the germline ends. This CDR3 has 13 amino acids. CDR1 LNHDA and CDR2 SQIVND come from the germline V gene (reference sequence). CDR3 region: CASTGSNTGELFF. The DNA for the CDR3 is TGTGCCAGTACAGGCTCGAACACCGGGGAGCTGTTTTTT.